The 13 T cell receptor beta chains listed next were all sequenced from one sample in a study of T cells in pancreatic ductal adenocarcinoma. Surgery without prior neoadjuvant therapy was the treatment of the selected pancreatic ductal adenocarcinoma patients. Sequencing used immunoSEQ multiplex PCR; TCRdb keeps in-frame clones, though not all of them. Altogether 85,000 to 120,000 clones are present, about 95% being singletons, with the ten largest covering roughly 3.1%. What was sequenced was PBMCs. These receptors originate from a human donor with pancreatic ductal adenocarcinoma.

V and J are TRBV29-1 and TRBJ2-1; D is perhaps TRBD1 (6 bases). This CDR3 region has 13 residues. Between the trimmed V and J ends, which lost 7 bases and 0 bases, there was a span of 10 bases. CDR1 SQVTM and CDR2 ANQGSEA come from the germline V gene. Here the CDR3 reads CSARQVSYNEQFF. The CDR3 DNA is TGCAGCGCCCGACAGGTCTCCTACAATGAGCAGTTCTTC.

The genes are TRBV4-1 and TRBJ1-1; D may be TRBD1 (5 bases). V lost 4 bases and J 0 bases, leaving 9 bases between the germline ends. CDR3 size: 14 residues. Germline assignment: CDR1 MGHRA and CDR2 YSYEKL. Here the CDR3 DNA reads TGCGCCAGCAGCCGCGACAGAATGAACACTGAAGCTTTCTTT. It codes for CASSRDRMNTEAFF.

J is TRBJ2-1 and V is TRBV5-1; TRBD1 matches at 10 bases. CDR1 is SGHRS and CDR2 is YFSETQ in the germline V gene. This CDR3 comprises 14 residues. V lost 7 bases to trimming and J lost 4 bases; unmatched junction nucleotides: 5. CDR3 DNA sequence: TGCGCCAGCCTTAGGGGACAGGGGTACAATGAGCAGTTCTTC. This codes for CASLRGQGYNEQFF. Based on the CDR3 plus reference TRBV5-1 and TRBJ2-1, the full variable domain is KAGVTQTPRYLIKTRGQQVTLSCSPISGHRSVSWYQQTPGQGLQFLFEYFSETQRNKGNFPGRFSGRQFSNSRSEMNVSTLELGDSALYLCASLRGQGYNEQFFGPGTRLTVL.

The rearrangement joins TRBV5-4 to TRBJ2-2; weak D call: TRBD1 (5 bases). The CDR3 contains 15 residues. V lost 0 bases, J lost 2 bases, and 8 bases lay in between. The V gene's germline CDR1 is SGHNT and CDR2 YYREEE (reference sequence). The CDR3 protein is CASSLGGQNTGELFF. The CDR3 region has the DNA TGTGCCAGCAGCTTGGGTGGACAAAACACCGGGGAGCTGTTTTTT.

V usage is TRBV28 and J usage is TRBJ1-4; weak D call: TRBD1 (5 bases). Germline V gene data show CDR1 as MDHEN and CDR2 as SYDVKM. V gave up 7 bases and J gave up 4 bases, with 10 bases separating them. There are 13 residues in the CDR3. CDR3 bases: TGTGCCAGCACCTCGGGGGTTAATGAAAAACTGTTTTTT. Protein product: CASTSGVNEKLFF.

J is TRBJ2-5 and V is TRBV4-1; 7 positions match TRBD1. The germline V gene encodes CDR1 MGHRA and CDR2 YSYEKL. CDR3 length equals 17 residues. With V trimmed by 3 bases and J by 0 bases, 10 bases remained unmatched. The CDR3 region is CASSQEYRGSYQETQYF. DNA of the CDR3: TGCGCCAGCAGCCAGGAATACAGGGGCTCGTACCAAGAGACCCAGTACTTC.

The chain uses TRBV5-4 and TRBJ2-6, with D unclear. The germline CDR1 and CDR2 sequences are SGHNT and YYREEE (reference sequence). The CDR3 covers 16 residues. The V end was cut by 1 base, the J end by 1 base, with 9 bases between. CDR3 DNA: TGTGCCAGCAGCTTGAGGCAGGCTTCTGGGGCCAACGTCCTGACTTTC. The encoded protein is CASSLRQASGANVLTF.

The V call is TRBV2, the J call TRBJ1-4; D ambiguous. V was cut by 5 bases and J by 8 bases, with 9 bases left in between. CDR1 and CDR2 from the germline V gene are SNHLY and FYNNEI. This CDR3 is 12 amino acids long. CDR3 bases: TGTGCCAGCAGTCTTAGTTGGGAAAAACTGTTTTTT. Protein sequence: CASSLSWEKLFF. Using reference TRBV2 and TRBJ1-4 for the parts outside the CDR3, the full variable domain is EPEVTQTPSHQVTQMGQEVILRCVPISNHLYFYWYRQILGQKVEFLVSFYNNEISEKSEIFDDQFSVERPDGSNFTLKIRSTKLEDSAMYFCASSLSWEKLFFGSGTQLSVL.

The rearrangement links TRBV15 to TRBJ2-7; TRBD2 matches at 7 bases. CDR3 length equals 16 residues. Unmatched junction bases numbered 10, after V lost 2 bases and J lost 3 bases. CDR1 is LNHNV, CDR2 YYDKDF, per germline (reference sequence). The CDR3 reads CATSRHIAGPGYEQYF. CDR3 coding DNA: TGTGCCACCAGCAGACACATAGCGGGCCCAGGCTACGAGCAGTACTTC.

This sequence joins TRBV6-5 and TRBJ2-1, with D perhaps matching TRBD2 (6 bases). Trimming cost V 2 bases and J 9 bases, with 11 bases left between them. CDR3 size: 13 residues. From germline, CDR1 is MNHEY and CDR2 SVGAGI. CDR3: CASSYPLGGEQFF. CDR3 DNA sequence: TGTGCCAGCAGTTACCCGCTCGGGGGTGAGCAGTTCTTC.

The CDR3 sequence is CAIKAGDNSEETQYF. CDR3 coding DNA: TGTGCCATCAAAGCGGGAGATAATTCTGAAGAGACCCAGTACTTC. The chain links TRBV10-3 to TRBJ2-5, with TRBD2 matching 8 bases. The CDR3 is 15 residues long. Germline V gene sequence: CDR1 ENHRY, CDR2 SYGVKD. Losses at the gene ends were 7 bases for V and 3 bases for J; bases not matched to a gene: 10.

This chain links TRBV7-8 with TRBJ2-7; tentative D call: TRBD2 (6 bases). Trimming pared 0 bases from V and 7 bases from J, leaving 10 bases between. This CDR3 is 13 amino acids long. Germline-derived CDR1 and CDR2 are SGHVS and FQNEAQ. CDR3 nucleotides: TGTGCCAGCAGCTTAGCTAGCGGCCTGGAGCAGTACTTC. Protein sequence: CASSLASGLEQYF.

The rearrangement uses TRBV9 and TRBJ2-5; maybe TRBD2 (7 bases). CDR1 is SGDLS and CDR2 is YYNGEE in the germline V gene. Trimming shortened V by 7 bases and J by 0 bases, and 13 bases separated the two germline ends. This CDR3 is built from 14 residues. The CDR3 spells CASARGGDQETQYF. The CDR3 DNA follows: TGTGCCAGCGCAAGAGGGGGGGACCAAGAGACCCAGTACTTC.